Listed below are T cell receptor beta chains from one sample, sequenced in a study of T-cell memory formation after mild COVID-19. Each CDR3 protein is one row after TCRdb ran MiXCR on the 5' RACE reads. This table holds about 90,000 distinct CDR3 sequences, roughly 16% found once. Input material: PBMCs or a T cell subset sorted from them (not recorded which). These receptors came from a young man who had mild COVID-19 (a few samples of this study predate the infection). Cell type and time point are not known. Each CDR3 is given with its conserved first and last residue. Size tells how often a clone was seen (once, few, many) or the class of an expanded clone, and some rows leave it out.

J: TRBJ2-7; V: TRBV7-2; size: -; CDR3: CASSLLAGSYEQYF
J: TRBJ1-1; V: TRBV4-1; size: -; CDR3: CASSQGDLNTEAFF
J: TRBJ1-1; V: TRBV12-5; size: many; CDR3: CASGLHRDLNTEAFF
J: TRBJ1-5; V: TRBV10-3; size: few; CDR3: CAISGEDLMGQPQHF
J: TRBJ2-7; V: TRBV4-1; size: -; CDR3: CASSTRDRLSLYEQYF
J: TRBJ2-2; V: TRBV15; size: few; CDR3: CATSIGQGVGGELFF
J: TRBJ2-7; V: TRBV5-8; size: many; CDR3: CASGTGTSAGEQYF
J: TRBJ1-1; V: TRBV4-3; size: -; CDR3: CASSQVSGGPGFYTEAFF
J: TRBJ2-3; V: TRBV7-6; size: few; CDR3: CASGRISTDTQYF
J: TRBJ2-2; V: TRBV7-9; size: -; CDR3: CASSPRQSGIWELFF
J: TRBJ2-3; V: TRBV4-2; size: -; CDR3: CASSQVGFPSADTQYF
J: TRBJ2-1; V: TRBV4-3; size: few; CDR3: CASSQEKARDREQFF
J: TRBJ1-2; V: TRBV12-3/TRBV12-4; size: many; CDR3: CASSPTGVGYTF
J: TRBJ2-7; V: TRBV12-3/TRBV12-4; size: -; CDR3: CASSLYRVHEQYF
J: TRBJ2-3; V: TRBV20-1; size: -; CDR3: CSAERGDSTDTQYF
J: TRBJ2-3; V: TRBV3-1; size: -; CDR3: CASSRAGDLSTDTQYF
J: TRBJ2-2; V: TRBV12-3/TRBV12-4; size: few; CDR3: CASTSPEGANTGELFF
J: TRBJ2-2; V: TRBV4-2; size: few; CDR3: CASSFRGLTGELFF
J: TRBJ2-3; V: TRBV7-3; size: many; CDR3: CASSFRAGPADTQYF
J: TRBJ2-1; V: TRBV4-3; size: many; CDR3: CASSAGSSSYNEQFF
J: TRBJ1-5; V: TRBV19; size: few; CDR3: CASGTGESNQPQHF
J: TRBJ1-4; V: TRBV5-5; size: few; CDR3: CASSLSGDYEKLFF
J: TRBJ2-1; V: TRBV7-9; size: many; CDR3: CASSPGGTGPNEQFF
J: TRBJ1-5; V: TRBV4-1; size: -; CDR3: CASSQRQGVNGQHF
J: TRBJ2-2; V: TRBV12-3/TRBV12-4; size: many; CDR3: CASSLTRLNTGELFF
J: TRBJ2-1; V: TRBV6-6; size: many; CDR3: CASKPFLAGPYNEQFF